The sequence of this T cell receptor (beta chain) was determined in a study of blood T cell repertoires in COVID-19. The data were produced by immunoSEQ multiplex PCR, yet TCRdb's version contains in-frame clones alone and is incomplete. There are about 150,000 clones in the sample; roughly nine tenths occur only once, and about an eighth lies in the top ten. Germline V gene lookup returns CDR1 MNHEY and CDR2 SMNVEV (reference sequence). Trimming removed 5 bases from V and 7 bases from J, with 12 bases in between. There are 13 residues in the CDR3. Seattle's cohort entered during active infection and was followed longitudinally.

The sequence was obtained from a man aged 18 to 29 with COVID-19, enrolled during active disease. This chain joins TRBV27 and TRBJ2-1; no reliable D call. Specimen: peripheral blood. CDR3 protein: CASSRRDGNEQFF. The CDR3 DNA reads TGTGCCAGCAGTCGGAGAGATGGGAATGAGCAGTTCTTC.